This T cell receptor beta chain was profiled in a study of T cells after yellow fever vaccination. TCRdb re-called the 5' RACE reads with MiXCR, one entry per CDR3 protein. Among about 340,000 distinct CDR3 sequences listed, approximately 4% were seen once. J was trimmed by 5 bases and V by 0 bases; bases with no gene match: 1. The CDR3 consists of 14 residues. Germline loops: CDR1 SGHTS, CDR2 YDEGEE. The chain joins TRBV5-8 to TRBJ2-1, with 8 bases matching TRBD1. The source of this sequence is a man aged 18 to 35 who received the YFV17D yellow fever vaccine. The sample here was PBMCs, taken 5 days after the yellow fever booster vaccination. DNA for the CDR3: TGTGCCAGCAGCTTGGGGACAGGGAACAATGAGCAGTTCTTC. Protein: CASSLGTGNNEQFF.